This T cell receptor beta chain was observed in a study of cytomegalovirus exposure and HLA in healthy donors. The study, taken as a whole, reports: Upon later analysis, HLA-associated TCR beta chains proved more clonally expanded than other, equally common chains.

For this clone: Its antigen remains unidentified.

This PCR relied on a set of 60 Vbeta primers and 13 Jbeta primers. This table comes from immunoSEQ multiplex PCR, and its TCRdb copy is limited to in-frame clones, with some not included. The table shows over 150,000 clones, with 80% occurring only once. After removal of 4 bases from V and 0 bases from J, the junction contained 21 bases not matched to a gene. CDR3 length: 20 amino acids. Germline CDR1 MDHEN, CDR2 SYDVKM. This chain links TRBV28 with TRBJ2-7; 7 bases align to TRBD1. The sample was PBMCs. The TCR sequence derives from a man under 40 in good health and CMV-seropositive. For the CDR3, the DNA is TGTGCCAGCAGTTGGCAATGGGACAGCGACTTATCGTACAGCTCCTACGAGCAGTACTTC. Amino acids: CASSWQWDSDLSYSSYEQYF.